This entry features one T cell receptor (beta chain) sequence. These data belong to a study of blood T cell repertoires in COVID-19. The overall study: PBMCs, B-cell-depleted T cells, or T cells provided the cDNA or gDNA that made up the material.

The CDR3 length is 12 residues. Trimming shortened V by 4 bases and J by 2 bases, and 6 bases separated the two germline ends. Looked up from germline, CDR1 is MNHEY and CDR2 is SVGEGT. Original methodology: Cell counts per sample came from amplifying reference gene primers. The protocol was immunoSEQ multiplex PCR, while the TCRdb copy is restricted to in-frame clones and leaves out a portion. V, J and clone size reflect that table, while D and trimming were determined from the DNA. Seen here are 100,000 or so clones, less than 90% observed once, and the top ten hold more than 3%. The sequence was obtained from a man in his sixties with acute or convalescent COVID-19. The rearrangement links TRBV6-2 or TRBV6-3 to TRBJ2-7; weak D call: TRBD1 (5 bases). The sequenced sample consisted of peripheral blood. CDR3 coding DNA: TGTGCCAGCAGTTCACAGGCCTACGAGCAGTACTTC. Translating it yields CASSSQAYEQYF.